The 10 T cell receptor beta chains listed next were all sequenced from one sample in a study of blood T cell repertoires in COVID-19. TCRdb keeps only in-frame clones here, not all; method: immunoSEQ multiplex PCR. The sample lists about 290,000 clones; around 92% were seen once. The material sequenced was peripheral blood. The source of these receptors is a woman under 40 with COVID-19, enrolled during active disease.

This chain links TRBV18 with TRBJ2-7, with 7 bases matching TRBD2. This CDR3 region has 15 residues. Germline loops: CDR1 KGHSH, CDR2 LQKENI. V gave up 2 bases and J gave up 0 bases; unmatched junction bases: 4. CDR3 residues: CASSPEGRVSYEQYF. In DNA, the CDR3 is TGTGCCAGCTCACCAGAGGGGAGGGTCTCCTACGAGCAGTACTTC.

The chain has TRBV11-3 and TRBJ2-7, with a possible D match to TRBD1 (6 bases). Trimming left V 1 base short and J 3 bases short, with 7 bases between. Germline V gives CDR1 SGHNT, CDR2 YENEEA. The CDR3 is made up of 13 amino acids. This CDR3 is CASSLGDNYEQYF. The CDR3 coding sequence is TGTGCCAGCAGCTTAGGGGACAACTACGAGCAGTACTTC.

About this clone itself: At one end, the junction sequence differs from germline, possibly due to a read error. Additional DNA sequences in this sample encode the identical CDR3. The rearrangement uses TRBV5-1 and TRBJ1-2, with TRBD1 matching 9 bases. The length of the CDR3 is 12 residues. The germline gives CDR1 SGHRS, CDR2 YFSETQ. The CDR3 coding sequence is TGCGCCAGCAGCCAGGACAGGGGTGGCTATACCTTC. Translating it yields CASSQDRGGYTF.

CDR3 sequence: CASSLGVRKSYEQYF. CDR3 sequence (DNA): TGTGCCAGCAGCTTAGGGGTCAGGAAGTCCTACGAGCAGTACTTC. This chain links TRBV7-8 with TRBJ2-7; D not certain. V gave up 1 base and J gave up 1 base, with 11 bases separating them. Germline loops: CDR1 SGHVS, CDR2 FQNEAQ. The CDR3 is made up of 15 amino acids. Full variable domain (missing parts from reference TRBV7-8 and TRBJ2-7): GAGVSQSPRYKVAKRGQDVALRCDPISGHVSLFWYQQALGQGPEFLTYFQNEAQLDKSGLPSDRFFAERPEGSVSTLKIQRTQQEDSAVYLCASSLGVRKSYEQYFGPGTRLTVT.

The CDR3 here is CASSDPREITDTQYF. CDR3 nucleotide sequence: TGTGCCAGCAGTGATCCGCGGGAGATCACAGATACGCAGTATTTT. The chain couples TRBV25-1 to TRBJ2-3, with 7 bases fitting TRBD2. The CDR3 has 15 amino acids. V lost 3 bases and J lost 2; bases outside the gene matches: 5. CDR1 and CDR2 (germline): MGHDK, SYGVNS.

This clone was recorded a few times. The gene calls are TRBV19 and TRBJ1-6; D possibly corresponds to TRBD1 (5 bases). Trimming took 7 bases from V and 0 from J, leaving 10 bases between them. CDR3 length equals 15 residues. The germline gives CDR1 LNHDA, CDR2 SQIVND (reference sequence). DNA for the CDR3: TGTGCCAGTACCCAGGGTACCTCCTATAATTCACCCCTCCACTTT. This encodes CASTQGTSYNSPLHF.

The J gene is TRBJ2-7, the V gene TRBV6-5; 10 bases line up with TRBD1. The J segment lost 2 bases and the V segment lost 8 bases, leaving 9 bases of the junction unmatched. The length of the CDR3 is 15 residues. Germline V gene data show CDR1 as MNHEY and CDR2 as SVGAGI. The CDR3 spells CASSPAGTGAYEQYF. The CDR3 DNA reads TGTGCCAGCTCCCCTGCCGGGACAGGGGCCTACGAGCAGTACTTC.

The gene calls are TRBV28 and TRBJ1-2; 7 bases line up with TRBD1. CDR3 length: 14 residues. V was clipped by 6 bases and J by 4 bases; unmatched bases: 8. The germline V gene has CDR1 MDHEN and CDR2 SYDVKM. This chain's CDR3 is CASSFEQGIYGYTF. For the CDR3, the DNA is TGTGCCAGCAGCTTCGAACAGGGGATCTATGGCTACACCTTC.

V and J are TRBV19 and TRBJ2-1; a possible D gene is TRBD2 (5 bases). CDR3 length: 14 residues. Trimming took off 6 bases at V and 0 bases at J, with 9 bases between the two ends. CDR1 and CDR2 (germline): LNHDA, SQIVND (reference sequence). The chain's CDR3 is CASSRDFSYNEQFF. The CDR3 nucleotides are TGTGCCAGTAGCCGGGATTTCTCCTACAATGAGCAGTTCTTC.

This sequence joins TRBV28 and TRBJ1-1; 7 bases align to TRBD1. The CDR3 has 15 amino acids. V trimming: 8 bases; J trimming: 6 bases; junction bases outside the gene matches: 15. CDR1 and CDR2 from the germline V gene are MDHEN and SYDVKM. As DNA, the CDR3 is TGTGCCAGCGGCGGGACAGTCGGGTTGGCCTCTGAAGCTTTCTTT. Its translation: CASGGTVGLASEAFF.